This TCR beta chain is from a study of CD8+CD57+ T cells in acquired aplastic anemia. Across the study: Sorted CD4+ and CD8+ cells gave a mean 3.2 ug DNA, range roughly 0.18 to 30 ug. CD4+ cell libraries from healthy donors averaged about 10.8 million reads.

Investigators profiled TCR beta VDJ and CDR3 from genomic DNA template. TCRdb fed the reads into MiXCR, producing one record per CDR3 protein. The sample comprises roughly 80,000 distinct CDR3 sequences, approximately 46% of which are singletons, and approximately 62% rests with the top ten. Findings and limits, study-wide: Between patients and controls, approximately 29 CD8+ CDR3 sequences were found in common.

About this clonotype: The antigen remains unidentified.

CDR3 size: 15 residues. Germline CDR1 SQVTM, CDR2 ANQGSEA. The germline V and J ends were trimmed by 2 bases and 5 bases, with 16 bases remaining between them. V gene TRBV29-1 combines with J gene TRBJ2-1; tentatively, D is TRBD2 (6 bases). The sequence was obtained from a human donor in good health, serving as a control. Sequenced sample: sorted CD4+, CD8+, or CD8+CD57+ T cells (not recorded which) from PBMCs. In DNA, the CDR3 is TGCAGCGTTGAATTGGGGAGGTATACCGACAATGAGCAGTTCTTC. Translated, it gives CSVELGRYTDNEQFF.